The 30 T cell receptor beta chains below come from one sample, sequenced in a study of blood T cells in healthy people across ages. PCR was performed a second time for roughly 7 to 12 cycles using a sample-barcoded 5' primer and a J-beta primer mix. TCRdb reprocessed the 5' RACE reads with MiXCR, giving one entry per CDR3 protein. The sample yields about 840,000 distinct CDR3 sequences, about 28% seen once. This sample also appeared in a second study, on T cells of mothers and their children.

The specimen was blood. The receptors here all came from a woman between 35 and 50 years old in good health.

The table lists this clonotype with many counts. The rearrangement joins TRBV27 to TRBJ2-7, with D perhaps TRBD1 (6 bases). Trimming took 7 bases from V and 5 from J, leaving 21 bases between them. Germline V lookup: CDR1 MNHEY, CDR2 SMNVEV (reference sequence). This CDR3 contains 15 residues. The CDR3 spells CASTRTGQQNNEQYF. CDR3 coding DNA: TGTGCCAGCACCCGAACAGGGCAGCAAAATAACGAGCAGTACTTC.

The gene calls are TRBV13 and TRBJ2-5, with D perhaps TRBD2 (5 bases). The CDR3 is 14 residues long. Trimming shortened V by 2 bases and J by 5 bases, and 12 bases separated the two germline ends. Germline lookup yields CDR1 PRHDT and CDR2 FYEKMQ (reference sequence). This chain's CDR3 is CASSLNSQRETQYF. The CDR3 DNA reads as TGTGCCAGCAGCTTAAATTCTCAGCGGGAGACCCAGTACTTC.

This clonotype was found a few times. This chain connects TRBV7-2 to TRBJ2-3; D unclear. Between the trimmed V and J ends, which lost 6 bases and 0 bases, there was a span of 10 bases. From germline, CDR1 is SGHTA and CDR2 FQGNSA. The length of the CDR3 is 14 residues. The CDR3 protein is CASRGSPSTDTQYF. CDR3 coding DNA: TGTGCCAGCAGAGGCAGCCCTAGCACAGATACGCAGTATTTT.

A note on this clonotype: This clone may be a read error of a much larger clone one base away. The CDR3 DNA reads as TGTGCCGGCAGTTTGTCACAGGCAGATACGCAGTATTTT. Its translation is CAGSLSQADTQYF. The V gene is TRBV12-3 or TRBV12-4, the J gene TRBJ2-3; TRBD1 might be the D (5 bases). The CDR3 loop spans 13 amino acids.

The genes are TRBV5-4 and TRBJ2-3; D call uncertain. The CDR3 is made up of 13 amino acids. CDR1 is SGHNT and CDR2 is YYREEE in the germline V gene (reference sequence). V was clipped by 2 bases and J by 6 bases, with 10 bases between them. The CDR3 coding sequence is TGTGCCAGCAGCTTACCACCCCGGGATACGCAGTATTTT. Protein product: CASSLPPRDTQYF.

The rearrangement uses TRBV5-1 and TRBJ1-2; the D is unclear. V was shortened by 3 bases and J by 5 bases, with 23 bases between the two germline ends. Germline V gives CDR1 SGHRS, CDR2 YFSETQ. The CDR3 runs to 17 residues. The CDR3, as DNA: TGCGCCAGCAGCTCCCTGCTCGAACTCGGGGATAAGTATGGCTACACCTTC. Translated: CASSSLLELGDKYGYTF. Full variable domain (rest looked up from reference TRBV5-1 and TRBJ1-2): KAGVTQTPRYLIKTRGQQVTLSCSPISGHRSVSWYQQTPGQGLQFLFEYFSETQRNKGNFPGRFSGRQFSNSRSEMNVSTLELGDSALYLCASSSLLELGDKYGYTFGSGTRLTVV.

The chain has TRBV15 and TRBJ2-7, with 10 positions matching TRBD2. Unmatched junction bases numbered 6, after V lost 3 bases and J lost 1 base. From germline, CDR1 is LNHNV and CDR2 YYDKDF (reference sequence). The CDR3 loop spans 16 amino acids. The CDR3 loop reads CATSSQRLAGSYEQYF. The CDR3 DNA is TGTGCCACCAGCAGCCAACGACTAGCGGGTTCCTACGAGCAGTACTTC.

Many counts were recorded for this clonotype. The chain joins TRBV29-1 to TRBJ2-7; the D is unclear. The germline V gene encodes CDR1 SQVTM and CDR2 ANQGSEA. The CDR3 has 12 amino acids. V shed 8 bases and J shed 7 bases, with 18 bases lying between them. The CDR3 is CSYALGRTEQYF. The CDR3 DNA reads TGCAGCTACGCCCTTGGTAGGACGGAGCAGTACTTC.

This clonotype was seen more than once but under ten times. V and J are TRBV12-3 or TRBV12-4 and TRBJ2-5; the D call may be TRBD1 or TRBD2 (7 bases each). This CDR3 is built from 17 residues. The V end was cut by 5 bases, the J end by 7 bases, with 26 bases between. In DNA form, the CDR3 reads TGTGCCAGCAGTCCTCAACCCAGGGGGGGGGTCGGACGGACCCAGTACTTC. It specifies CASSPQPRGGVGRTQYF.

V and J are TRBV9 and TRBJ2-2, with TRBD2 matching 7 bases. CDR1 and CDR2 from the germline V gene are SGDLS and YYNGEE. This CDR3 has 16 amino acids. After removal of 3 bases from V and 7 bases from J, the junction contained 12 bases not matched to a gene. CDR3 nucleotides: TGTGCCAGCAGCGCCGTCGGCCGGCGGGGGTTCGGGGAGCTGTTTTTT. It encodes CASSAVGRRGFGELFF.

In its sample, this clonotype was seen many times. V is TRBV10-3 and J is TRBJ2-4; TRBD2 might be the D (7 bases). V lost 2 bases and J 8 bases, leaving 13 bases between the germline ends. CDR3 length: 14 amino acids. From germline, CDR1 is ENHRY and CDR2 SYGVKD. This CDR3 is CAISERGDNDIQYF. The CDR3 region has the DNA TGTGCCATCAGTGAGCGGGGGGACAATGACATTCAGTACTTC.

J is TRBJ2-1 and V is TRBV6-1; D remains unclear. Germline CDR1 is MNHNS and CDR2 is SASEGT. Trimming left V 5 bases short and J 6 bases short, with 20 bases between. The CDR3 extends over 16 amino acids. DNA for the CDR3: TGTGCCAGCAGTTTTGGCCCCGCCCCTGGAAGCAATGAGCAGTTCTTC. Encoded protein: CASSFGPAPGSNEQFF.

V and J are TRBV11-3 and TRBJ2-4; D is perhaps TRBD2 (5 bases). This CDR3 region has 14 residues. Germline CDR1 reads SGHNT; CDR2 reads YENEEA. The germline V and J ends were trimmed by 5 bases and 7 bases, with 15 bases remaining between them. The CDR3 spells CASSPAGEFNIQYF. The CDR3 coding sequence is TGTGCCAGCAGCCCGGCCGGGGAATTCAACATTCAGTACTTC.

This clonotype was detected only a few times. A much larger clone is a single base away; this may be a read error. The J gene is TRBJ2-7, the V gene TRBV7-9; D unresolved. The CDR3 runs to 12 residues. Germline CDR1 reads SEHNR; CDR2 reads FQNEAQ (reference sequence). Deletions cut 2 bases from V and 5 bases from J, with 7 bases between. Written as DNA, the CDR3 is TGTGCCAGCAGCTTACCCCCCCACGAGCAGTACTTC. Translated, it gives CASSLPPHEQYF.

The rearrangement links TRBV28 to TRBJ2-5; no clear D. The CDR3 covers 14 residues. Germline values: CDR1 MDHEN, CDR2 SYDVKM. V was trimmed by 6 bases and J by 5 bases, leaving 16 bases between them. The CDR3 is CASRPRWGSETQYF. CDR3 DNA: TGTGCCAGCAGACCCCGATGGGGATCCGAGACCCAGTACTTC.

Many counts were recorded for this clonotype. The J gene is TRBJ2-3, the V gene TRBV6-1; TRBD2 is a possible D gene (6 bases). CDR1 is MNHNS, CDR2 SASEGT, per germline. This CDR3 region has 13 residues. V was clipped by 7 bases and J by 6 bases, with 14 bases between them. CDR3 DNA: TGTGCCAGCACTTCGATAGCGGCGGATACGCAGTATTTT. Translation gives CASTSIAADTQYF.

The chain uses TRBV4-1 and TRBJ2-7; D is undetermined. This CDR3 has 15 amino acids. In germline, CDR1 is MGHRA, CDR2 YSYEKL. The V gene lost 1 base and the J gene lost 2 bases, with 12 bases spanning the gap. The CDR3 bases are TGCGCCAGCAGCCAAGGGGTGGACGCAGCCTACGAGCAGTACTTC. The encoded protein is CASSQGVDAAYEQYF.

This clonotype was detected a few times. The chain couples TRBV25-1 to TRBJ1-1; D call uncertain. Per the germline V gene, CDR1 is MGHDK and CDR2 is SYGVNS. The V and J ends lost 2 bases and 4 bases respectively, with 17 bases between them. The CDR3 sequence is 16 residues long. CDR3 sequence (DNA): TGTGCCAGCAGTGAAGAGGCGGCCCTCAGTGGCACTGAAGCTTTCTTT. Translating gives CASSEEAALSGTEAFF. The complete variable domain, with remaining parts taken from reference TRBV25-1 and TRBJ1-1, reads EADIYQTPRYLVIGTGKKITLECSQTMGHDKMYWYQQDPGMELHLIHYSYGVNSTEKGDLSSESTVSRIRTEHFPLTLESARPSHTSQYLCASSEEAALSGTEAFFGQGTRLTVV.

The rearrangement links TRBV24-1 to TRBJ1-5; D call uncertain. The ends were cut back, 1 base at V and 7 bases at J, with 10 bases in the middle. Germline-derived CDR1 and CDR2 are KGHDR and SFDVKD. The CDR3 contains 14 residues. Here the CDR3 DNA reads TGTGCCACCAGTGATTTAAGCGTAGACCAGCCCCAGCATTTT. Its translation is CATSDLSVDQPQHF.

This clonotype was observed at least ten times. The J gene is TRBJ2-7, the V gene TRBV7-9; perhaps TRBD2 as D (6 bases). Trimming removed 5 bases from V and 0 bases from J, with 11 bases in between. CDR3 length: 14 amino acids. Per germline, CDR1 SEHNR and CDR2 FQNEAQ (reference sequence). The DNA for the CDR3 is TGTGCCAGCAGCCCGGACGGGAGCTCCTACGAGCAGTACTTC. Translation gives CASSPDGSSYEQYF.

Regarding this clonotype: Just one base apart from a much larger clone, this may be a read error. The chain recombines TRBV12-5 with TRBJ2-7; 8 nucleotides line up with TRBD1. Germline V lookup: CDR1 LGHNT, CDR2 FRNRAP. The CDR3 consists of 18 residues. With 8 bases clipped from V and 0 bases from J, the junction kept 18 bases outside the gene matches. The DNA for the CDR3 is TGTGCTAGTTATTCGCCGCTCGAGGGACAGGCTCACTCCTACGAGCAGTACTTC. Its translation is CASYSPLEGQAHSYEQYF.

This clonotype was seen repeatedly, ten times or more. The chain is built from TRBV20-1 and TRBJ2-1; 11 bases align to TRBD2. CDR1 DFQATT and CDR2 SNEGSKA come from the germline V gene (reference sequence). The CDR3 runs 15 residues. The trim removed 3 bases at V and 10 bases at J, leaving 11 bases unmatched. The CDR3 region is CSASSETSGAAEQFF. As DNA, the CDR3 is TGCAGTGCTAGTTCCGAGACTAGCGGGGCCGCGGAGCAGTTCTTC.

This clonotype was counted a single time. An end of the junction differs from the germline gene, which may be a read error. The CDR3 DNA reads TGTACCAGCAGCTTAGGGGGGGGACCCTACAATGAGCAGTTCTTC. Residues: CTSSLGGGPYNEQFF. The chain recombines TRBV5-5 with TRBJ2-1; maybe TRBD2 (7 bases). Germline CDR1 is SGHKS and CDR2 is YYEKEE (reference sequence). The CDR3 extends over 15 amino acids.

The gene calls are TRBV18 and TRBJ2-5; D unclear. Germline CDR1 and CDR2: KGHSH and LQKENI. The CDR3 is made up of 14 amino acids. The V and J ends lost 5 bases and 4 bases respectively, with 14 bases between them. CDR3: CASSSTAGSETQYF. CDR3 DNA: TGTGCCAGCTCATCAACCGCCGGGTCAGAGACCCAGTACTTC. Combining the CDR3 with reference TRBV18 and TRBJ2-5 gives the whole variable domain NAGVMQNPRHLVRRRGQEARLRCSPMKGHSHVYWYRQLPEEGLKFMVYLQKENIIDESGMPKERFSAEFPKEGPSILRIQQVVRGDSAAYFCASSSTAGSETQYFGPGTRLLVL.

The sample holds a few counts of this clonotype. The genes are TRBV7-2 and TRBJ2-3; D is ambiguous. The CDR3 loop spans 12 amino acids. V shed 2 bases and J shed 6 bases, with 6 bases lying between them. Germline V gives CDR1 SGHTA, CDR2 FQGNSA. CDR3 in amino acids: CASSLRQDTQYF. CDR3 in DNA: TGTGCCAGCAGCTTAAGGCAGGATACGCAGTATTTT.

The chain combines TRBV29-1 with TRBJ2-1, with D perhaps matching TRBD1 (5 bases). The ends were cut back, 8 bases at V and 3 bases at J, with 14 bases in the middle. CDR1 is SQVTM and CDR2 is ANQGSEA in the germline V gene. This CDR3 has 13 residues. CDR3 sequence reads: CSPLVQGYNEQFF. The CDR3 DNA follows: TGCAGCCCCCTAGTCCAGGGCTACAATGAGCAGTTCTTC.

This chain links TRBV6-1 with TRBJ2-4, with D tentatively TRBD1 or TRBD2 (5 bases each). The CDR3 runs 15 residues. The germline V gene encodes CDR1 MNHNS and CDR2 SASEGT. The V gene lost 7 bases and the J gene lost 0 bases, with 13 bases spanning the gap. As DNA, the CDR3 is TGTGCCAGCACCGAAGGTGGGGGAGCCAAAAACATTCAGTACTTC. It specifies CASTEGGGAKNIQYF.

On this clonotype itself: This could be a read error, since a much larger clone is one nucleotide away. For the CDR3, the DNA is TGTGCCAGCAGCCAGGTGCGACGGGGCTCCTACAATGAGCAGTTCTTC. Residues: CASSQVRRGSYNEQFF. The chain joins TRBV7-9 to TRBJ2-1; maybe TRBD2 (5 bases). CDR1 SEHNR and CDR2 FQNEAQ come from the germline V gene (reference sequence). The V gene lost 5 bases and the J gene lost 0 bases, with 14 bases spanning the gap. CDR3 length: 16 amino acids.

Written as DNA, the CDR3 is TGTGCCAGCAGGGCACAGCTAGCGGGAGAAGATACGCAGTATTTT. It yields the protein CASRAQLAGEDTQYF. This rearrangement joins TRBV6-1 to TRBJ2-3; 10 bases are a match to TRBD2. J was trimmed by 5 bases and V by 6 bases; bases with no gene match: 8. The CDR3 extends over 15 amino acids. CDR1 MNHNS and CDR2 SASEGT come from the germline V gene.

The table lists this clonotype with a few counts. The chain uses TRBV20-1 and TRBJ2-7; D not certain. The CDR3 covers 15 residues. The germline V gene has CDR1 DFQATT and CDR2 SNEGSKA (reference sequence). The V gene lost 1 base and the J gene lost 0 bases, with 13 bases spanning the gap. In DNA, the CDR3 is TGCAGTGCTAGAGGAAGTACCACCTTCTCCTACGAGCAGTACTTC. This translates into CSARGSTTFSYEQYF.